These 21 T cell receptor beta chains share one sample of origin, sequenced in a study of T-cell reconstitution after alpha-beta-depleted transplantation in children. For TCRbeta, the library was prepared with unique molecular identifiers. TCRdb redid the calling of the PCR reads with MiXCR, one entry per CDR3 protein. The data contain around 700,000 distinct CDR3 sequences, under 15% of them singletons. The sample in question was PBMCs, obtained before TCRalphabeta/CD19-depleted stem cell transplant. The receptors shown here come from a girl aged 2-10 years with congenital amegakaryocytic thrombocytopenia, due to receive a stem cell transplant.

The V gene is TRBV7-9, the J gene TRBJ2-7; TRBD1 agrees at 7 bases. CDR1 SEHNR and CDR2 FQNEAQ come from the germline V gene (reference sequence). The CDR3 totals 13 residues. Trimming at V came to 6 bases and at J to 3 bases, leaving 5 bases not matched to a gene. CDR3 residues: CASRRQGNYEQYF. Written as DNA, the CDR3 is TGTGCCAGCAGAAGACAGGGCAACTACGAGCAGTACTTC.

This clonotype was seen only a few times. This chain joins TRBV12-3 or TRBV12-4 and TRBJ2-7, with 7 bases fitting TRBD1. This CDR3 contains 16 residues. The junction had 10 bases not matched to a gene; V was cut back by 0 bases and J by 5 bases. CDR3: CASSLAQGRGNDEQYF. CDR3 in DNA: TGTGCCAGCAGTTTAGCGCAGGGCAGGGGGAACGACGAGCAGTACTTC.

This clonotype was seen many times. The chain is built from TRBV7-9 and TRBJ1-1; 9 bases map to TRBD1. Germline values: CDR1 SEHNR, CDR2 FQNEAQ (reference sequence). Trimming took 4 bases from V and 3 from J; bases not matched to a gene: 12. The CDR3 extends over 17 amino acids. The CDR3 region is CASSSPLQGAWDTEAFF. In DNA, the CDR3 is TGTGCCAGCAGCTCACCGTTACAGGGGGCCTGGGACACTGAAGCTTTCTTT.

This clonotype has ten or more counts. The genes are TRBV20-1 and TRBJ2-2; D is perhaps TRBD1 or TRBD2 (5 bases each). CDR3 length: 13 residues. Trimming shortened V by 3 bases and J by 10 bases, and 15 bases separated the two germline ends. CDR1 is DFQATT, CDR2 SNEGSKA, per germline (reference sequence). The CDR3: CSARAGTAAELFF. The CDR3 DNA reads TGCAGTGCTAGGGCCGGGACCGCCGCGGAGCTGTTTTTT.

Remarks on this clonotype: A read error may explain this, as a much larger clone is one base away. The chain employs TRBV30 and TRBJ1-2; tentatively, D is TRBD1 (6 bases). The CDR3 consists of 12 residues. In germline, CDR1 is GTSNPN, CDR2 SVGIG (reference sequence). Here the CDR3 DNA reads TGTGCCTGGAGTCAGGGGAACTATGGCGACACCTTC. This translates into CAWSQGNYGDTF.

This clonotype was seen repeatedly, ten times or more. The chain is built from TRBV20-1 and TRBJ1-5; D perhaps matches TRBD1 (6 bases). This CDR3 is 13 amino acids long. Germline lookup yields CDR1 DFQATT and CDR2 SNEGSKA (reference sequence). Deletions cut 6 bases from V and 3 bases from J, with 12 bases between. This chain's CDR3 is CSAIYRANQPQHF. The CDR3 bases are TGCAGTGCGATCTACAGGGCCAATCAGCCCCAGCATTTT.

The table lists this clonotype with many counts. The chain has TRBV20-1 and TRBJ1-2; D is undetermined. CDR1 and CDR2 from the germline V gene are DFQATT and SNEGSKA (reference sequence). Trimming left V 3 bases short and J 4 bases short, with 9 bases between. CDR3 length: 12 amino acids. CDR3 residues: CSARPGVYGYTF. In DNA, the CDR3 is TGCAGTGCTAGGCCAGGCGTCTATGGCTACACCTTC.

This clonotype was counted many times. The rearrangement links TRBV12-3 or TRBV12-4 to TRBJ1-5, with D tentatively TRBD1 (6 bases). The CDR3 is made up of 15 amino acids. Trimming shortened V by 1 base and J by 5 bases, and 12 bases separated the two germline ends. The CDR3 bases are TGTGCCAGCAGTTTAGGCGGACAGTTTGATCAGCCCCAGCATTTT. Translated, it gives CASSLGGQFDQPQHF.

The chain carries TRBV7-8 and TRBJ1-4, with a weak D call TRBD1 (5 bases). This CDR3 spans 15 amino acids. Per the germline V gene, CDR1 is SGHVS and CDR2 is FQNEAQ. V lost 5 bases and J lost 7, with 17 bases in between. In nucleotides, the CDR3 is TGTGCCAGCAGCCCCGACAGCTCAGACTTTGAAAAACTGTTTTTT. This gives the protein CASSPDSSDFEKLFF.

This clonotype has at least ten counts. The V and J genes are TRBV20-1 and TRBJ2-2, with a weak D call TRBD1 (5 bases). The CDR3 covers 15 residues. The germline V gene has CDR1 DFQATT and CDR2 SNEGSKA (reference sequence). Between the trimmed V and J ends, which lost 2 bases and 5 bases, there was a span of 15 bases. CDR3 sequence (DNA): TGCAGTGCTAGACCTCAGGGAAGAAGAACCGGGGAGCTGTTTTTT. It encodes CSARPQGRRTGELFF.

There are many counts of this clonotype. J is TRBJ2-1 and V is TRBV20-1; D perhaps matches TRBD2 (6 bases). Germline CDR1 and CDR2: DFQATT and SNEGSKA (reference sequence). The V end lost 3 bases, the J end lost 0 bases, and 9 bases lay between the germline ends. CDR3 length: 14 amino acids. CDR3 amino acids: CSARWDFSYNEQFF. The CDR3, as DNA: TGCAGTGCTAGGTGGGACTTCTCCTACAATGAGCAGTTCTTC.

This clonotype was observed at least ten times. The genes are TRBV20-1 and TRBJ1-5, with TRBD1 matching 10 bases. Unmatched junction bases numbered 10, after V lost 3 bases and J lost 5 bases. Germline V gene sequence: CDR1 DFQATT, CDR2 SNEGSKA (reference sequence). CDR3 length: 16 residues. CDR3 residues: CSASDPGTGEYQPQHF. The CDR3 region has the DNA TGCAGTGCTAGTGATCCCGGGACAGGGGAATATCAGCCCCAGCATTTT.

A note on this clonotype: This likely comes from a read error, as the CDR3 has no conserved phenylalanine or tryptophan at its end. The rearrangement links TRBV6-5 to TRBJ2-7, with D unresolved. CDR1 and CDR2 (germline): MNHEY, SVGAGI. Between the trimmed V and J ends, which lost 4 bases and 3 bases, there was a span of 4 bases. The CDR3 spans 11 residues. The CDR3 nucleotides read TGTGCCAGCAGTTCCCTCTACGAGCAGTACCTC. Translating gives CASSSLYEQYL.

Written as DNA, the CDR3 is TGCGCCAGCAGCTCATCGGGGTCCTATCCCGGTACCGGGGAGCTGTTTTTT. Translating gives CASSSSGSYPGTGELFF. The chain is built from TRBV5-1 and TRBJ2-2; tentatively, D is TRBD2 (5 bases). The germline V and J ends were trimmed by 3 bases and 5 bases, with 20 bases remaining between them. The germline V gene has CDR1 SGHRS and CDR2 YFSETQ. The CDR3 has 17 residues.

This chain joins TRBV19 and TRBJ2-1; D is unclear. The CDR3 has 15 residues. Trimming left V 3 bases short and J 0 bases short, with 9 bases between. Germline CDR1 and CDR2: LNHDA and SQIVND (reference sequence). The CDR3 region is CASSIRQSSYNEQFF. The CDR3 nucleotides are TGTGCCAGTAGTATTCGTCAAAGCTCCTACAATGAGCAGTTCTTC.

This clonotype came up a few times. This chain links TRBV7-6 with TRBJ2-5; possibly TRBD1 or TRBD2 for D (5 bases each). CDR1 SGHVS and CDR2 FNYEAQ come from the germline V gene. CDR3 length equals 15 residues. V lost 0 bases and J lost 2, with 10 bases in between. The chain's CDR3 is CASSLAGVAQETQYF. CDR3 DNA: TGTGCCAGCAGCTTAGCGGGGGTAGCACAAGAGACCCAGTACTTC.

On this clonotype: A much larger clone differs by one base, so this may be a read error. Given the absence of the conserved phenylalanine or tryptophan at the CDR3 end, a read error is likely. V is TRBV2 and J is TRBJ2-3; 7 bases agree with TRBD2. The CDR3 has 13 amino acids. Germline loops: CDR1 SNHLY, CDR2 FYNNEI. Trimming at V came to 5 bases and at J to 1 base, leaving 0 bases not matched to a gene. CDR3 protein: CASSREGTDTQYL. The CDR3 region has the DNA TGTGCCAGCAGTCGGGAGGGCACAGATACGCAGTATCTT.

The rearrangement links TRBV5-1 to TRBJ2-1; TRBD2 aligns across 7 bases. Germline CDR1 is SGHRS and CDR2 is YFSETQ. V shed 4 bases and J 8 bases; nucleotides not matched to a gene: 9. This CDR3 has 14 residues. The CDR3 nucleotides are TGCGCCAGCAGCCGTAGCGGGTCCGCCCATGAGCAGTTCTTC. Translating it yields CASSRSGSAHEQFF.

In this sample, this clonotype turned up a few times. V gene TRBV5-1 combines with J gene TRBJ2-1; unclear D gene. Trimming removed 2 bases from V and 0 bases from J, with 6 bases in between. Germline V gene lookup returns CDR1 SGHRS and CDR2 YFSETQ. This CDR3 is built from 14 residues. The CDR3 loop is CASSFMDSYNEQFF. CDR3 sequence (DNA): TGCGCCAGCAGCTTTATGGACTCCTACAATGAGCAGTTCTTC.

Remarks on this clonotype: A much larger clone lies a single base off, so this may be a read error. The V call is TRBV20-1, the J call TRBJ2-7, with 7 bases fitting TRBD2. The V gene's germline CDR1 is DFQATT and CDR2 SNEGSKA (reference sequence). The CDR3 sequence is 13 residues long. J lost 6 bases, V lost 0 bases, and 5 bases had no gene match. The CDR3 region is CSARESGECEQYF. The CDR3 coding sequence is TGCAGTGCTAGAGAAAGCGGGGAGTGCGAGCAGTACTTC.

In this sample, this clonotype turned up many times. The chain combines TRBV29-1 with TRBJ2-1; 12 bases map to TRBD2. Germline CDR1 and CDR2: SQVTM and ANQGSEA. The CDR3 loop spans 16 amino acids. Trimming cost V 3 bases and J 3 bases; bases outside gene matches: 6. CDR3 sequence reads: CSVDGTSGLVYNEQFF. The CDR3 DNA reads TGCAGCGTTGATGGGACTAGCGGGTTAGTCTACAATGAGCAGTTCTTC.